The clone carrying this TCR beta chain showed up just a few times. The record originates from a study of shared clonotypes between healthy human individuals. Whole-study context: The donor pool was made up of a couple of women and three men aged 18 to 49.

Some clones are missing from TCRdb's copy, which holds only in-frame ones; the method was immunoSEQ multiplex PCR. This table has about 490,000 clones, about 79% appearing once. Donors were healthy HIV-negative adults without recently reported acute infections or vaccinations. Trimming left V 5 bases short and J 7 bases short, with 15 bases between. Per germline, CDR1 LNHDA and CDR2 SQIVND (reference sequence). CDR3 length: 14 amino acids. The clonotype originates from a woman in her forties in good health. Some clones in this sample may be carry-over from other donors' samples. Sequences were obtained from PBMCs. This chain connects TRBV19 to TRBJ2-1, with D perhaps matching TRBD1 (6 bases). In nucleotides, the CDR3 is TGTGCCAGTAGTCAGGGGCAGGGGCGGAATGAGCAGTTCTTC. It specifies CASSQGQGRNEQFF.